The 20 T cell receptor beta chains below come from one sample, sequenced in a study of T cell changes during pregnancy in multiple sclerosis (dated by TCRdb to the late 2010s). The method behind the library was the immunoSEQ multiplex PCR assay. TCRdb re-hosts the immuneACCESS table, in-frame sequences only. Its copies lack some clones; in the studies checked, an unresolved V gene accounts for under half of them, and the cause for the rest is not known. The sample data list about 100,000 clones, and roughly 92% of these were observed just once. Of the sample, 0.78% is held by the ten largest clones. The material was peripheral blood, obtained in the third trimester of pregnancy. The origin of the receptors is a female donor in good health, enrolled as a control in a pregnancy study.

This chain links TRBV5-4 with TRBJ2-1; 14 bases map to TRBD2. The V and J ends lost 3 bases and 8 bases, in that order; junction bases with no gene match: 16. The CDR3 spans 19 residues. The germline V gene encodes CDR1 SGHNT and CDR2 YYREEE (reference sequence). The CDR3 bases are TGTGCCAGCAGCTACGGGGGACTAGCGGGGGACTTCTCTAGGGATGAGCAGTTCTTC. This sequence encodes CASSYGGLAGDFSRDEQFF.

The V and J genes are TRBV4-3 and TRBJ2-1; TRBD1 matches 12 bases. Germline CDR1 reads LGHNA; CDR2 reads YSLEER. V trimming: 1 base; J trimming: 5 bases; junction bases outside the gene matches: 6. This CDR3 contains 17 residues. The CDR3 loop reads CASSQGTGQGAHNEQFF. CDR3 nucleotides: TGCGCCAGCAGCCAAGGTACGGGACAGGGGGCCCACAATGAGCAGTTCTTC.

The chain couples TRBV7-8 to TRBJ1-4; TRBD1 might be the D (6 bases). The V gene lost 1 base and the J gene lost 4 bases, with 7 bases spanning the gap. Per germline, CDR1 SGHVS and CDR2 FQNEAQ. This CDR3 has 14 amino acids. The CDR3 is CASSLGQDNEKLFF. Here the CDR3 DNA reads TGTGCCAGCAGCTTAGGACAGGATAATGAAAAACTGTTTTTT.

The genes are TRBV5-4 and TRBJ2-2; TRBD2 matches at 7 bases. This CDR3 contains 19 residues. Trimming cost V 1 base and J 0 bases; bases outside gene matches: 12. Germline V gene data show CDR1 as SGHNT and CDR2 as YYREEE (reference sequence). The CDR3 DNA is TGTGCCAGCAGCTTGTGGGGGGAGGTCGCGGGGGCGAACACCGGGGAGCTGTTTTTT. This encodes CASSLWGEVAGANTGELFF.

The chain combines TRBV6-5 with TRBJ1-1; D is unclear. This CDR3 is 13 amino acids long. V lost 4 bases and J 0 bases, leaving 6 bases between the germline ends. CDR1 is MNHEY, CDR2 SVGAGI, per germline. The CDR3, as DNA: TGTGCCAGCAGTTCCGTTATGAACACTGAAGCTTTCTTT. It specifies CASSSVMNTEAFF.

Turning to this clone: In the same sample, other DNA sequences code for this CDR3. The CDR3 region is CASSLVSGNTGELFF. CDR3 DNA sequence: TGTGCCAGCAGCTTAGTAAGCGGGAACACCGGGGAGCTGTTTTTT. The V and J genes are TRBV7-9 and TRBJ2-2; D is possibly TRBD2 (5 bases). The CDR3 length is 15 residues. V gave up 1 base and J gave up 1 base, with 7 bases separating them. Germline CDR1 and CDR2: SEHNR and FQNEAQ (reference sequence).

The V call is TRBV7-8, the J call TRBJ2-7, with 11 positions matching TRBD2. This CDR3 spans 15 amino acids. Germline CDR1 SGHVS, CDR2 FQNEAQ. V was pared by 6 bases and J by 1 base, with 5 bases of the junction left unmatched. DNA for the CDR3: TGTGCCAGCAGTCCGACTAGCGGGGTTTCCTACGAGCAGTACTTC. Translated, it gives CASSPTSGVSYEQYF.

This clone has a single count. V usage is TRBV30 and J usage is TRBJ2-7, with 10 bases fitting TRBD1. The CDR3 covers 14 residues. The V gene end was trimmed by 8 bases and the J gene end by 5 bases; junction bases not matched to a gene: 12. Germline V gene lookup returns CDR1 GTSNPN and CDR2 SVGIG (reference sequence). The CDR3 DNA reads TGTGCCGGAAGCCCGGGACAGGGGCTTCACGAGCAGTACTTC. Translation gives CAGSPGQGLHEQYF. Filled out from reference TRBV30 and TRBJ2-7, the complete variable domain reads SQTIHQWPATLVQPVGSPLSLECTVEGTSNPNLYWYRQAAGRGLQLLFYSVGIGQISSEVPQNLSASRPQDRQFILSSKKLLLSDSGFYLCAGSPGQGLHEQYFGPGTRLTVT.

V is TRBV15 and J is TRBJ2-7, with D unresolved. Between the trimmed V and J ends, which lost 0 bases and 3 bases, there was a span of 6 bases. The length of the CDR3 is 13 residues. Germline V gene data show CDR1 as LNHNV and CDR2 as YYDKDF (reference sequence). The CDR3 is CATSREINYEQYF. CDR3 coding DNA: TGTGCCACCAGCAGAGAAATAAACTACGAGCAGTACTTC.

The chain carries TRBV6-5 and TRBJ2-7; a possible D gene is TRBD2 (5 bases). The CDR3 is 15 amino acids. Germline CDR1 reads MNHEY; CDR2 reads SVGAGI. Trimming shortened V by 4 bases and J by 0 bases, and 13 bases separated the two germline ends. In DNA, the CDR3 is TGTGCCAGCAGTTCCGCGGGTGGGAACTCCTACGAGCAGTACTTC. Translated, it gives CASSSAGGNSYEQYF.

The chain carries TRBV9 and TRBJ1-2; weak D call: TRBD1 (6 bases). CDR3 length: 15 residues. CDR1 and CDR2 from the germline V gene are SGDLS and YYNGEE. Trimming shortened V by 0 bases and J by 4 bases, and 13 bases separated the two germline ends. The CDR3 coding sequence is TGTGCCAGCAGCGTAGATGGGGGCAGGGGCTATGGCTACACCTTC. Protein product: CASSVDGGRGYGYTF.

The chain combines TRBV5-5 with TRBJ2-3; the match to TRBD1 covers 7 bases. CDR3 length equals 15 residues. Looked up from germline, CDR1 is SGHKS and CDR2 is YYEKEE (reference sequence). Unmatched junction bases numbered 5, after V lost 4 bases and J lost 0 bases. The CDR3 DNA sequence: TGTGCCAGCAGCGCTACAGGGGTAAGCACAGATACGCAGTATTTT. Translation: CASSATGVSTDTQYF.

V and J are TRBV12-5 and TRBJ1-1; no clear D gene. Trimming pared 2 bases from V and 0 bases from J, leaving 10 bases between. CDR3 length: 15 amino acids. Germline CDR1 and CDR2: LGHNT and FRNRAP. The CDR3 sequence: CASGLPRGLNTEAFF. The CDR3 nucleotides read TGTGCTAGTGGTTTGCCACGGGGATTGAACACTGAAGCTTTCTTT.

This clone occurred once. The chain joins TRBV5-1 to TRBJ1-1; no reliable D call. Between the trimmed V and J ends, which lost 0 bases and 3 bases, there was a span of 12 bases. The germline V gene encodes CDR1 SGHRS and CDR2 YFSETQ. This CDR3 region has 15 residues. The CDR3, as DNA: TGCGCCAGCAGCTTGGGAGGCGGGGTTGACACTGAAGCTTTCTTT. Translated, it gives CASSLGGGVDTEAFF. Full variable domain (outside the CDR3, taken from reference TRBV5-1 and TRBJ1-1): KAGVTQTPRYLIKTRGQQVTLSCSPISGHRSVSWYQQTPGQGLQFLFEYFSETQRNKGNFPGRFSGRQFSNSRSEMNVSTLELGDSALYLCASSLGGGVDTEAFFGQGTRLTVV.

This clone was observed a handful of times. This chain connects TRBV4-3 to TRBJ1-1; tentatively, D is TRBD1 (5 bases). The germline gives CDR1 LGHNA, CDR2 YSLEER. The CDR3 spans 15 residues. The ends were cut back, 3 bases at V and 1 base at J, with 12 bases in the middle. Here the CDR3 reads CASSQTMGGNTEAFF. The CDR3 DNA reads as TGCGCCAGCAGCCAGACTATGGGGGGGAACACTGAAGCTTTCTTT.

The rearrangement joins TRBV9 to TRBJ2-6; 7 bases fit TRBD2. The V and J ends lost 4 bases and 2 bases, in that order; junction bases with no gene match: 18. CDR3 length: 20 residues. CDR1 and CDR2 from the germline V gene are SGDLS and YYNGEE. The CDR3 sequence is CASSPRPGVGGTAGANVLTF. DNA of the CDR3: TGTGCCAGCAGCCCCCGGCCTGGGGTGGGGGGGACGGCTGGGGCCAACGTCCTGACTTTC.

This chain joins TRBV7-2 and TRBJ2-3; 9 positions match TRBD2. Trimming at V came to 3 bases and at J to 1 base, leaving 5 bases not matched to a gene. CDR1 SGHTA and CDR2 FQGNSA come from the germline V gene. CDR3 length equals 16 residues. CDR3 DNA sequence: TGTGCCAGCAGCTTTAAGTTAGCGGGGGGCACAGATACGCAGTATTTT. Translated, it gives CASSFKLAGGTDTQYF.

V and J are TRBV6-5 and TRBJ1-1; tentative D call: TRBD1 (6 bases). The CDR3 covers 15 residues. Germline loops: CDR1 MNHEY, CDR2 SVGAGI. Trimming took 1 base from V and 4 from J, leaving 13 bases between them. CDR3 protein: CASSYFGGQGTEAFF. CDR3 DNA: TGTGCCAGCAGTTACTTCGGGGGGCAGGGCACTGAAGCTTTCTTT.

This chain links TRBV7-2 with TRBJ2-3, with 8 positions matching TRBD2. Germline V CDR1 and CDR2: SGHTA, FQGNSA. The V segment lost 5 bases and the J segment 6 bases; nucleotides outside the gene matches: 10. This CDR3 is 15 amino acids long. The DNA for the CDR3 is TGTGCCAGCAGCCGGCTCGGGGGGGTCGGGGATACGCAGTATTTT. Its translation is CASSRLGGVGDTQYF.

The V call is TRBV4-1, the J call TRBJ1-2, with TRBD1 matching over 8 bases. With 1 base clipped from V and 4 bases from J, the junction kept 5 bases outside the gene matches. CDR1 and CDR2 from the germline V gene are MGHRA and YSYEKL. This CDR3 region has 15 residues. DNA of the CDR3: TGCGCCAGCAGCCAAGGCAGGGGGCCTCTCTATGGCTACACCTTC. Translation gives CASSQGRGPLYGYTF.